This section outlines one T cell receptor (beta chain) sequence together with its context. Its antigen remains unknown. This sample was taken from a study of shared clonotypes between healthy human individuals. Study background: Plates per donor: three CD4 naive, three CD4 memory, two CD8 naive, one CD8 memory. General study points: Shared clonotypes: approximately 5.3% naive CD4, about 3.5% naive CD8, 2.3% memory CD4, approximately 0.4% memory CD8.

In the original workflow: Filtering differed for immunoSEQ, which gave only junction sequences without quality scores. TCRdb keeps only in-frame clones here, not all; method: immunoSEQ multiplex PCR. Clone size and the V and J calls come from that table; the DNA yielded D and trimming. Among about 2.4 million clones, 93% were seen once, and the ten largest hold more than 0.35%. The length of the CDR3 is 13 residues. V lost 3 bases, J lost 7 bases, and 13 bases lay in between. CDR1 and CDR2 (germline): SGHRS, YFSETQ. CD4+ cells were split into CD45RA+ naive and CD45RA-negative memory subsets. V is TRBV5-1 and J is TRBJ1-2; tentative D call: TRBD1 (6 bases). Sequencing input: naive CD4+ T cells from PBMCs. As for subset: CD45RA+ positively selected. The TCR sequence derives from a man aged 18 to 29 in good health. Some clones in this sample may be carry-over from other donors' samples. In nucleotides, the CDR3 is TGCGCCAGCAGCTCCACAGGGCAGGGTGGCTACACCTTC. Translated: CASSSTGQGGYTF.